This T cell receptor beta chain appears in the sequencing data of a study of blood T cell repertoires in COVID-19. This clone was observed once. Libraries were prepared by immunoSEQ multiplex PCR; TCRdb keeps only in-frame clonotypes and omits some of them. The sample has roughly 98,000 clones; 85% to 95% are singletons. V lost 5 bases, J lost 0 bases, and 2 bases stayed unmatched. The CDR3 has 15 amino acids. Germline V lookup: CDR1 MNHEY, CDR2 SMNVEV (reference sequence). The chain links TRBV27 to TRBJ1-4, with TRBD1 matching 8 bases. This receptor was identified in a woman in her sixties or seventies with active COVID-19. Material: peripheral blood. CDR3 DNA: TGTGCCAGCAGTGCGGACAGGGCAACTAATGAAAAACTGTTTTTT. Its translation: CASSADRATNEKLFF.